Following are 9 T cell receptor beta chains from one sample sequenced in a study of glioma-infiltrating T cells after dendritic cell vaccination. Clones were read by immunoSEQ multiplex PCR, and TCRdb kept only the in-frame ones, dropping some. The data show about 92,000 clones, approximately 84% seen once. Sequenced here: blood, sampled before dendritic cell vaccination. The receptor set was obtained from a human donor with glioblastoma.

V gene TRBV5-1 combines with J gene TRBJ2-7; D uncertain. The CDR3 totals 13 residues. The V gene's germline CDR1 is SGHRS and CDR2 YFSETQ. V was pared by 0 bases and J by 5 bases, with 9 bases between. The CDR3 is CASSLAGSNEQYF. The DNA for the CDR3 is TGCGCCAGCAGCTTGGCCGGTTCCAACGAGCAGTACTTC. Full variable domain (missing parts from reference TRBV5-1 and TRBJ2-7): KAGVTQTPRYLIKTRGQQVTLSCSPISGHRSVSWYQQTPGQGLQFLFEYFSETQRNKGNFPGRFSGRQFSNSRSEMNVSTLELGDSALYLCASSLAGSNEQYFGPGTRLTVT.

This rearrangement joins TRBV29-1 to TRBJ2-2; D is perhaps TRBD1 (5 bases). Germline values: CDR1 SQVTM, CDR2 ANQGSEA. The ends were cut back, 6 bases at V and 0 bases at J, with 8 bases in the middle. CDR3 size: 13 residues. In DNA, the CDR3 is TGCAGCGTCGACAGTTCGAACACCGGGGAGCTGTTTTTT. Protein product: CSVDSSNTGELFF.

The chain is built from TRBV29-1 and TRBJ1-2, with 8 nucleotides matching TRBD1. The CDR3 sequence is 14 residues long. The germline CDR1 and CDR2 sequences are SQVTM and ANQGSEA. V was clipped by 4 bases and J by 2 bases; unmatched bases: 6. CDR3 sequence reads: CSVVGTGENYGYTF. The CDR3, as DNA: TGCAGCGTTGTGGGGACAGGCGAAAACTATGGCTACACCTTC.

The CDR3 bases are TGTGCCAGCAGCTTCCGTGACGAGCAGTACTTC. Protein product: CASSFRDEQYF. The genes are TRBV11-2 and TRBJ2-7; D is unresolved. The length of the CDR3 is 11 residues. Trimming took off 3 bases at V and 5 bases at J, with 5 bases between the two ends. The germline gives CDR1 SGHAT, CDR2 FQNNGV.

This clone came up once. The CDR3 DNA sequence: TGTGCCATCTCCTACCTACCCCCGGGACAGGGGATGAATGAGCAGTTCTTC. It is translated as CAISYLPPGQGMNEQFF. The V gene is TRBV10-3, the J gene TRBJ2-1; 10 bases fit TRBD1. After removal of 8 bases from V and 7 bases from J, the junction contained 17 bases not matched to a gene. This CDR3 is built from 17 residues. The germline gives CDR1 ENHRY, CDR2 SYGVKD.

This chain links TRBV27 with TRBJ1-5; tentatively, D is TRBD1 (5 bases). Germline CDR1 is MNHEY and CDR2 is SMNVEV (reference sequence). This CDR3 region has 16 residues. Trimming removed 0 bases from V and 0 bases from J, with 9 bases in between. CDR3 DNA: TGTGCCAGCAGTTTATCACCAGGGCTTAGCAATCAGCCCCAGCATTTT. Its protein product is CASSLSPGLSNQPQHF.

This sequence joins TRBV9 and TRBJ2-7; the D is unclear. The germline V and J ends were trimmed by 0 bases and 0 bases, with 10 bases remaining between them. The CDR3 runs to 15 residues. Looked up from germline, CDR1 is SGDLS and CDR2 is YYNGEE. CDR3 region: CASSVDTVSSYEQYF. The DNA of the CDR3 is TGTGCCAGCAGCGTAGATACAGTGAGCTCCTACGAGCAGTACTTC.

This clone came up a few times. V is TRBV4-3 and J is TRBJ1-1, with a weak D call TRBD1 (5 bases). Per germline, CDR1 LGHNA and CDR2 YSLEER. The CDR3 consists of 15 residues. With 1 base removed from V and 0 bases from J, the gap between germline ends came to 9 bases. CDR3 coding DNA: TGCGCCAGCAGCCAAGTGGGGGACTTGAACACTGAAGCTTTCTTT. It specifies CASSQVGDLNTEAFF.

This clone was observed a few times. The chain links TRBV6-4 to TRBJ2-2; D is unclear. Germline CDR1 MRHNA, CDR2 SNTAGT. V lost 0 bases and J 4 bases, leaving 3 bases between the germline ends. The CDR3 contains 13 residues. In DNA form, the CDR3 reads TGTGCCAGCAGTGACTCTAGCACCGGGGAGCTGTTTTTT. Translated: CASSDSSTGELFF.